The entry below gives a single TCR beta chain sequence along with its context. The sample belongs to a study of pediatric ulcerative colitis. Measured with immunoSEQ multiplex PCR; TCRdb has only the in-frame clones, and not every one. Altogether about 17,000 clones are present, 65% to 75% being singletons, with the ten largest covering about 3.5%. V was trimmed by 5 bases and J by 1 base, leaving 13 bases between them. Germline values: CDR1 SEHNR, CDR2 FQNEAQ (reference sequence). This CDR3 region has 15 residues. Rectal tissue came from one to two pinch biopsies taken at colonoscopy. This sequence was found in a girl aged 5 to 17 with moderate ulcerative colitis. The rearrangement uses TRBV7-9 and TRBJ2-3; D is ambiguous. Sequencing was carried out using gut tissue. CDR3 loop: CASSLIGEGTDTQYF. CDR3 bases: TGTGCCAGCAGCCTAATAGGAGAGGGCACAGATACGCAGTATTTT.